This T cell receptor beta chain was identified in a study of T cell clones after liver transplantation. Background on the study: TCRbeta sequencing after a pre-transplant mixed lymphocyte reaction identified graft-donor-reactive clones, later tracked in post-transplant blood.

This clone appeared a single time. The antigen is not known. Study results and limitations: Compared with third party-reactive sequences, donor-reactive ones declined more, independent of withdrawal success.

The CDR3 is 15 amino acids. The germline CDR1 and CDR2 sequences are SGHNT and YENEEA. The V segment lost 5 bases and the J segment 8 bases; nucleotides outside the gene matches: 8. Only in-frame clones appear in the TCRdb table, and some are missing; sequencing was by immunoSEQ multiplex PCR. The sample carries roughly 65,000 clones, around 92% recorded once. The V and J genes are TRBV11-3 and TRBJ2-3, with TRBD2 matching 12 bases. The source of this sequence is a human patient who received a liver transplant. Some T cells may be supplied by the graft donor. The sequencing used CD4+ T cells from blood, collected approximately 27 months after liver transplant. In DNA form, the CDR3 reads TGTGCCAGCAGCGTTCGACTAGCGGGAGAGGGTACGCAGTATTTT. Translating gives CASSVRLAGEGTQYF. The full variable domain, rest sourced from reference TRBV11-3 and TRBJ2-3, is EAGVVQSPRYKIIEKKQPVAFWCNPISGHNTLYWYLQNLGQGPELLIRYENEEAVDDSQLPKDRFSAERLKGVDSTLKIQPAELGDSAVYLCASSVRLAGEGTQYFGPGTRLTVL.